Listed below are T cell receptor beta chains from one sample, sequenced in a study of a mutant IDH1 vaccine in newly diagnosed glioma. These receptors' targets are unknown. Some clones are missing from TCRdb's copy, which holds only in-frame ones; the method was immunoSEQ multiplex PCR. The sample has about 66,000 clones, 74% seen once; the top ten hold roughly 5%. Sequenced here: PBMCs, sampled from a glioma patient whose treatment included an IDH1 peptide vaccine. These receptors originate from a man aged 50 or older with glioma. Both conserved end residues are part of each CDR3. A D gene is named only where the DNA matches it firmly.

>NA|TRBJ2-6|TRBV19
CASSIEVSGANVLTF
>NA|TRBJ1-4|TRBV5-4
CASSLEGYNEKLFF
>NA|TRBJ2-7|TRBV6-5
CASSYRSSGNEQYF
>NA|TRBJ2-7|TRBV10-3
CAINNGSSYEQYF
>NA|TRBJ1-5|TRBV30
CAWSVSGGLGTQPQHF
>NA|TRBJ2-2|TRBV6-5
CASTGGVYTGELFF
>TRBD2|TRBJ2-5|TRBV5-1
CASGPGGETQYF
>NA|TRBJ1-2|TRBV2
CASSAGTALARYGYTF
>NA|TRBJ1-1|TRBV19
CASSGNRVGGNTEAFF
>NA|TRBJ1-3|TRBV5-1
CASRQGSFSSGNTIYF
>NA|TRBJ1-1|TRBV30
CAWSVLREHTEAFF
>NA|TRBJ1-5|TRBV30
CAWNTGTYQPQHF
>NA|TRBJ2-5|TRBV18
CASSKGETQYF
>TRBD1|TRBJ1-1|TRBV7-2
CASSLDFRGRVNTEAFF
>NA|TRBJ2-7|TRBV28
CASSLIKSSYEQYF
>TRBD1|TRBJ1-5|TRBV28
CASSRTGGGQPQHF
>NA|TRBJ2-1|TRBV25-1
CASSLLGGGYNEQFF
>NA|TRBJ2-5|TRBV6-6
CASRGGPGETQYF
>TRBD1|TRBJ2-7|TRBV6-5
CASSYSGTGDYEQYF
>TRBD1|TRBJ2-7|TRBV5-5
CASSPPGTGISYEQYF
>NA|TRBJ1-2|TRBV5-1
CASSFAVTGNGDGYTF
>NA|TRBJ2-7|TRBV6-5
CASTSDPGTKDEQYF
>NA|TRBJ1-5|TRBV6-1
CASRPQASNQPQHF
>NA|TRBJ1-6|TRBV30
CAWSVGEYTLHF
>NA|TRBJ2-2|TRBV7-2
CASTRETGELFF
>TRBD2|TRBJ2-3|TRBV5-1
CASSPGTSGDTQYF
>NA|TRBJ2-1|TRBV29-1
CSVTRSYNEQFF
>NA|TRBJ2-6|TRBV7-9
CASSSKGRGDSGANVLTF
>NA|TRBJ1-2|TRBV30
CAWRGSGANYGYTF
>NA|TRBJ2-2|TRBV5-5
CASSLIVGGSNTGELFF
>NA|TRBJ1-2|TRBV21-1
CASSKARGYGYTF
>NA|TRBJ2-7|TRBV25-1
CASSTAGTYEQYF
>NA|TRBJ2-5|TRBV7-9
CASSLAIGGGWGETQYF
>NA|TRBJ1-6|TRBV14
CASSQDLVNSPLHF
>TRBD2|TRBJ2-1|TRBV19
CASSIAGGSYNEQFF
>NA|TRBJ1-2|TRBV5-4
CASSHRGTNYGYTF
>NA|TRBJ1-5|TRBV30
CAWSTLGDQPQHF
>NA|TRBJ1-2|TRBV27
CASSPLGEINYGYTF
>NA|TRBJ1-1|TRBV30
CAWSVQSSEAFF